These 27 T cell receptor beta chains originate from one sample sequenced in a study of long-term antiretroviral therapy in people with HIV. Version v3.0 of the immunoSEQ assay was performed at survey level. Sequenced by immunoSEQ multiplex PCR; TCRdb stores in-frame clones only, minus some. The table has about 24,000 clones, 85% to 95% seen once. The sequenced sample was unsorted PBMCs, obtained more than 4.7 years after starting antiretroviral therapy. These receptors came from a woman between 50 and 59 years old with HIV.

CDR3 nucleotides: TGTGCCAGCAGTTCCGCAGGGGAGAGGACCTACGAGCAGTACTTC. Translating gives CASSSAGERTYEQYF. This chain joins TRBV28 and TRBJ2-7, with D possibly matching TRBD1 (6 bases). Germline V gives CDR1 MDHEN, CDR2 SYDVKM. This CDR3 comprises 15 residues. V was trimmed by 4 bases and J by 2 bases, leaving 15 bases between them.

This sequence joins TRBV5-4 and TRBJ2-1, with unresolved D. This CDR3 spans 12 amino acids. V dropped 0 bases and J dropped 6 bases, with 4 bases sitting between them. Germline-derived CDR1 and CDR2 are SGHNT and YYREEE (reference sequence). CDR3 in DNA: TGTGCCAGCAGCTTGGGCCCCAATGAGCAGTTCTTC. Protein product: CASSLGPNEQFF.

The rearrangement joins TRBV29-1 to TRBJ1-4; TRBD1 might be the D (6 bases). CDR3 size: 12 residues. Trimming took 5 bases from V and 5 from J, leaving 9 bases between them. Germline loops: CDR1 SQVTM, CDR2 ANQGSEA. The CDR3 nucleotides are TGCAGCGTTTGGACAGTAAATGAAAAACTGTTTTTT. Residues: CSVWTVNEKLFF.

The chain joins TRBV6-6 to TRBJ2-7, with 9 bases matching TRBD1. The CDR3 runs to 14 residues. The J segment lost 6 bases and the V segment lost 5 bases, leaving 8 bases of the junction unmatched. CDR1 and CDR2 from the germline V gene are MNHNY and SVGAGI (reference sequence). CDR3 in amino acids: CASSRGTGLGEQYF. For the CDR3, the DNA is TGTGCCAGCAGTCGAGGGACAGGGCTTGGCGAGCAGTACTTC.

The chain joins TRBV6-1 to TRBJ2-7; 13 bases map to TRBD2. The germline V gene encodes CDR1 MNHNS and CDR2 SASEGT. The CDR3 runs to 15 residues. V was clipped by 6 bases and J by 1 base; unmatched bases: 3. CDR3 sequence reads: CASSRTSGSSYEQYF. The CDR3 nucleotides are TGTGCCAGCAGCCGGACTAGCGGGAGTTCCTACGAGCAGTACTTC.

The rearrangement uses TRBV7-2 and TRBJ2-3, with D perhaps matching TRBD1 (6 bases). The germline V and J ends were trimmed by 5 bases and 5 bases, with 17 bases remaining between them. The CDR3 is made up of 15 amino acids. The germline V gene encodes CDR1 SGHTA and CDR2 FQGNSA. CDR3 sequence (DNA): TGTGCCAGCAGCCCACAGGGATCCTCCGGAGATACGCAGTATTTT. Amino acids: CASSPQGSSGDTQYF.

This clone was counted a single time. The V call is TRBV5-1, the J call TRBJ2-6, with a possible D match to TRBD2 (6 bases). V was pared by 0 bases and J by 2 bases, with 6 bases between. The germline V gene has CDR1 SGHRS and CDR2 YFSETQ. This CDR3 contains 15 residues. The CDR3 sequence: CASSLAGAGANVLTF. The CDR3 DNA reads TGCGCCAGCAGCTTGGCGGGGGCTGGGGCCAACGTCCTGACTTTC. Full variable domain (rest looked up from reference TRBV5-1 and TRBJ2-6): KAGVTQTPRYLIKTRGQQVTLSCSPISGHRSVSWYQQTPGQGLQFLFEYFSETQRNKGNFPGRFSGRQFSNSRSEMNVSTLELGDSALYLCASSLAGAGANVLTFGAGSRLTVL.

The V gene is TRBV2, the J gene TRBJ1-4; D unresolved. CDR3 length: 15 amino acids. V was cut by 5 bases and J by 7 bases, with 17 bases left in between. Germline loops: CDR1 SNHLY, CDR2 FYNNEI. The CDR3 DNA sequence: TGTGCCAGCAGTCCAGGCCCCGACCGGGGTGAAAAACTGTTTTTT. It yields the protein CASSPGPDRGEKLFF.

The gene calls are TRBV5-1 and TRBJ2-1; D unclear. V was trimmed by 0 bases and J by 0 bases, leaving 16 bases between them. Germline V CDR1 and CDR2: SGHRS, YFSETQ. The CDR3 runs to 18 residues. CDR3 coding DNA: TGCGCCAGCAGCTTGGATGGGTTGCTCACGGACTCCTACAATGAGCAGTTCTTC. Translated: CASSLDGLLTDSYNEQFF.

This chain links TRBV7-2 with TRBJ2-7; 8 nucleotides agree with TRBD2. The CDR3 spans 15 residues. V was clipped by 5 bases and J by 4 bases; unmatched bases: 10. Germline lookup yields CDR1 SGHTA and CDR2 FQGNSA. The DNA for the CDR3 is TGTGCCAGCAGCCCAGGGACTAGTGAAGGGTACGAGCAGTACTTC. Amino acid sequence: CASSPGTSEGYEQYF.

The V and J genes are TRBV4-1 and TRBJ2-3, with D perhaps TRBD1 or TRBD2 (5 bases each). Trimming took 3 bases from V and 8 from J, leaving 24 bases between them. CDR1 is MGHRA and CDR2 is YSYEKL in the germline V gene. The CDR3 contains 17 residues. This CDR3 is CASSHPGTDTSSGTQYF. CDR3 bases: TGCGCCAGCAGCCACCCCGGGACGGACACATCCTCCGGTACGCAGTATTTT.

The CDR3 sequence is CASSQVGTGHYEQYF. The CDR3, as DNA: TGTGCCAGCAGCCAAGTGGGGACAGGGCACTACGAGCAGTACTTC. The chain uses TRBV14 and TRBJ2-7; 9 bases are shared with TRBD1. The CDR3 loop spans 15 amino acids. Germline CDR1 SGHDN, CDR2 FVKESK. J lost 3 bases, V lost 1 base, and 4 bases had no gene match. The entire variable domain, with the rest obtained from reference TRBV14 and TRBJ2-7, is as follows: EAGVTQFPSHSVIEKGQTVTLRCDPISGHDNLYWYRRVMGKEIKFLLHFVKESKQDESGMPNNRFLAERTGGTYSTLKVQPAELEDSGVYFCASSQVGTGHYEQYFGPGTRLTVT.

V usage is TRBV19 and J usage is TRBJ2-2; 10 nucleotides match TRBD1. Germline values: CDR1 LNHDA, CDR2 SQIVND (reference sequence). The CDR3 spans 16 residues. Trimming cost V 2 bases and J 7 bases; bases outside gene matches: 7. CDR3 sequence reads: CASSISGQGSSGELFF. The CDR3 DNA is TGTGCCAGTAGTATATCGGGACAGGGGTCAAGCGGGGAGCTGTTTTTT.

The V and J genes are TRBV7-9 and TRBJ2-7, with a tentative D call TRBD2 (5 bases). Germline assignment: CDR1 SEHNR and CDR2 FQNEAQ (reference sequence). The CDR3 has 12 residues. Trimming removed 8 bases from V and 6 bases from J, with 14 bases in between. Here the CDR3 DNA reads TGTGCCAGCGTACCCGTAGGAGGCGAGCAGTACTTC. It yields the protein CASVPVGGEQYF.

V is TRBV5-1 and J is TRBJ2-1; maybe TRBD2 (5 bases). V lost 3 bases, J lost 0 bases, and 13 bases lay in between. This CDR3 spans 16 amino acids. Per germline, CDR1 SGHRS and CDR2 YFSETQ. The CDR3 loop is CASSSDGRASYNEQFF. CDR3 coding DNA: TGCGCCAGCAGCTCGGACGGGCGGGCCTCCTACAATGAGCAGTTCTTC.

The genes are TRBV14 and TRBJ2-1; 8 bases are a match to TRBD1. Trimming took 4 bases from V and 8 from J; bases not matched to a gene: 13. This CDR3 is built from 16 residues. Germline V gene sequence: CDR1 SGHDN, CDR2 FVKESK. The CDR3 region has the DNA TGTGCCAGCAGCCCTCAGGGGGCATATAGTCTCCATGAGCAGTTCTTC. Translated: CASSPQGAYSLHEQFF.

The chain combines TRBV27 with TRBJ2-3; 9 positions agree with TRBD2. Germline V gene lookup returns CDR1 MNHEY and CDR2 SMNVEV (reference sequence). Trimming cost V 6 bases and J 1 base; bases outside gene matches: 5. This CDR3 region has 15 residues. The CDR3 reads CASRLAGAGTDTQYF. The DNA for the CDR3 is TGTGCCAGCAGGTTAGCGGGAGCGGGCACAGATACGCAGTATTTT.

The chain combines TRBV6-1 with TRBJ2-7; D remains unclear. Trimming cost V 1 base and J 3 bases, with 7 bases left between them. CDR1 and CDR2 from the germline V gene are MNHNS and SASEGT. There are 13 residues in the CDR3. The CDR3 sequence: CASSEVVSYEQYF. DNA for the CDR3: TGTGCCAGCAGTGAAGTTGTGAGCTACGAGCAGTACTTC.

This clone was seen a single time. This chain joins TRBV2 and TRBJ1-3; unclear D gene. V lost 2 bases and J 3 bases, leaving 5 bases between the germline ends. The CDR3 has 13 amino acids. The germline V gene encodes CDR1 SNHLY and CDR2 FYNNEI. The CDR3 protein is CASSERGGNTIYF. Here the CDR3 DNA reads TGTGCCAGCAGTGAACGGGGTGGAAACACCATATATTTT.

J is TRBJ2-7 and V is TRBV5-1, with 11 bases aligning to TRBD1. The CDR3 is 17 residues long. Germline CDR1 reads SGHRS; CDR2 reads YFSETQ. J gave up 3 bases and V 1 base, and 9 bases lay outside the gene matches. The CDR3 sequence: CASSLKSRDRGIYEQYF. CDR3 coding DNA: TGCGCCAGCAGCTTGAAATCCCGGGACAGGGGGATCTACGAGCAGTACTTC.

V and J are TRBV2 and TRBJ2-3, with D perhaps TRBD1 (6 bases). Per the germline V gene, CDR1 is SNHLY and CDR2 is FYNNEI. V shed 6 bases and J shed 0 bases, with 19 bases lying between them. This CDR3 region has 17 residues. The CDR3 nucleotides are TGTGCCAGCAGGTCCGGTCCAGGGGCTTATAGCACAGATACGCAGTATTTT. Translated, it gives CASRSGPGAYSTDTQYF. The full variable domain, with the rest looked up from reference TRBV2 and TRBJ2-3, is EPEVTQTPSHQVTQMGQEVILRCVPISNHLYFYWYRQILGQKVEFLVSFYNNEISEKSEIFDDQFSVERPDGSNFTLKIRSTKLEDSAMYFCASRSGPGAYSTDTQYFGPGTRLTVL.

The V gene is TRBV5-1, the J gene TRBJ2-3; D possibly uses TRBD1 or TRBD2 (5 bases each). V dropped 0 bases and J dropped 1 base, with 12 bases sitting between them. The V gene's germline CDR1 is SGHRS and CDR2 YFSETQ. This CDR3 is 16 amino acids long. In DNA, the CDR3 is TGCGCCAGCAGCTTGGGGGGGATTTGGGGCACAGATACGCAGTATTTT. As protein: CASSLGGIWGTDTQYF.

CDR3 region: CARGRRGSTYEQYF. The CDR3, as DNA: TGTGCCAGGGGGCGGCGGGGGTCAACCTACGAGCAGTACTTC. The rearrangement joins TRBV21-1 to TRBJ2-7; TRBD2, the table's D call, was not compared with the DNA. TRBV21-1 is described as a pseudogene. The CDR3 extends over 14 amino acids.

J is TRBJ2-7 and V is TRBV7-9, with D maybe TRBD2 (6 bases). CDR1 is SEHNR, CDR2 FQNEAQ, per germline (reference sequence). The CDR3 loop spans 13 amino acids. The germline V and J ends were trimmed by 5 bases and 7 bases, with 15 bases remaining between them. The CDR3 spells CASSRREWGEQYF. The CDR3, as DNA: TGTGCCAGCAGCCGCCGGGAGTGGGGGGAGCAGTACTTC. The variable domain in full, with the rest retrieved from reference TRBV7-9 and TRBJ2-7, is DTGVSQNPRHKITKRGQNVTFRCDPISEHNRLYWYRQTLGQGPEFLTYFQNEAQLEKSRLLSDRFSAERPKGSFSTLEIQRTEQGDSAMYLCASSRREWGEQYFGPGTRLTVT.

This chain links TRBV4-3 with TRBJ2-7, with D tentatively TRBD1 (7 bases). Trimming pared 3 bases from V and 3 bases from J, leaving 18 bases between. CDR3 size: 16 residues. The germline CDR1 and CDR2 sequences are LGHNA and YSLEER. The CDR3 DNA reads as TGCGCCAGCAGCCAGGAAGGGGGGACAGATTACTACGAGCAGTACTTC. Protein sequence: CASSQEGGTDYYEQYF.

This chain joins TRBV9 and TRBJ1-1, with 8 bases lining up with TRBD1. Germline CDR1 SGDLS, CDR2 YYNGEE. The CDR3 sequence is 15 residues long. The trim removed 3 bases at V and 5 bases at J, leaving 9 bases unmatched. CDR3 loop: CASSAFSTGVTEAFF. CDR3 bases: TGTGCCAGCAGCGCCTTTTCGACAGGGGTTACTGAAGCTTTCTTT.

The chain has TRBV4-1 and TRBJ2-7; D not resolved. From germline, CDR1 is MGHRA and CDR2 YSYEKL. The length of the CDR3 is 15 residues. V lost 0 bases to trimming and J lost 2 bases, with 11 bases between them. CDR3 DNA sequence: TGCGCCAGCAGCCAAGATTGGACGGTACCCTACGAGCAGTACTTC. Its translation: CASSQDWTVPYEQYF.